This TCR beta chain comes out of a study of T-cell reconstitution after alpha-beta-depleted transplantation in children. Unique molecular identifiers were used to barcode this TCRbeta library. TCRdb itself ran the PCR reads through MiXCR, one entry per CDR3 protein. The table has some 400,000 distinct CDR3 sequences, approximately 20% seen once. The sample holds many counts of this clonotype. The CDR3 has 18 residues. V lost 2 bases to trimming and J lost 5 bases; unmatched junction nucleotides: 20. CDR1 and CDR2 (germline): SQVTM, ANQGSEA. The rearrangement links TRBV29-1 to TRBJ2-5, with TRBD2 identical over 7 bases. The sample was PBMCs from the stem cell graft donor, taken from the stem cell graft. The TCR comes from a human donor who donated a stem cell graft to a child with acute myeloid leukemia. CDR3: CSVELLFRGSGLPETQYF. CDR3 DNA sequence: TGCAGCGTTGAATTGTTGTTCCGCGGGAGTGGGCTTCCGGAGACCCAGTACTTC.